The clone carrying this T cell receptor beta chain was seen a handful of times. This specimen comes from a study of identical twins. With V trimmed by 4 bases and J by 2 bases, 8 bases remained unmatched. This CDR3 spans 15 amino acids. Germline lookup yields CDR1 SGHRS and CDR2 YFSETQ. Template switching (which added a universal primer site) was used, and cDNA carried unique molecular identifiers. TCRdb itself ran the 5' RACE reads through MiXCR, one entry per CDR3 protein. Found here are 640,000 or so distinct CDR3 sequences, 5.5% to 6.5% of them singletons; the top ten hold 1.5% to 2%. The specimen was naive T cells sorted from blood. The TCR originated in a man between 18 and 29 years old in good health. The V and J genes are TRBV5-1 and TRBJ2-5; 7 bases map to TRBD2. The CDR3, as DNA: TGCGCCAGCAGCGTCCGCGGGGGAAAACAAGAGACCCAGTACTTC. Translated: CASSVRGGKQETQYF.